The rows below give T cell receptor beta chains drawn from one sample of a study of cytotoxic CD8 clonotypes in ibrutinib-treated CLL. The assay was immunoSEQ multiplex PCR, and TCRdb's table has in-frame clones only and misses some. This table holds approximately 350,000 clones, over 60% found once. The sample consisted of PBMCs, taken after 36 months of ibrutinib treatment. These receptors were obtained from a human donor with chronic lymphocytic leukemia. Both conserved end residues are part of each CDR3. D genes are given only for firm matches. The size field is filled for only some rows; it gives once, few, many or a size class.

D	V	J	size	DNA	CDR3
TRBD2	TRBV13	TRBJ2-1	-	TGTGCCAGCAGCTGGTCTAGCGGGGGATGGGTATTGGAGCAGTTCTTC	CASSWSSGGWVLEQFF
TRBD1	TRBV29-1	TRBJ2-7	-	TGCAGCGTTTTATCGGGACAGACCTACGAGCAGTACTTC	CSVLSGQTYEQYF
-	TRBV7-2	TRBJ2-3	-	TGTGCCAGCAGCTCCGCCCGGACAGATACGCAGTATTTT	CASSSARTDTQYF
-	TRBV15	TRBJ2-5	-	TGTGCCACCAGCAGCGGGGGTGAGACCCAGTACTTC	CATSSGGETQYF
TRBD1	TRBV10-1	TRBJ2-3	few	TGCGCCAGCAGTAACCGACAGGGGCCGGGCACAGATACGCAGTATTTT	CASSNRQGPGTDTQYF
-	TRBV4-1	TRBJ2-6	-	TGCGCCAGCAGCCAAGAGGTAGAGGGCGGGATGGCTGGGGCCAACGTCCTGACTTTC	CASSQEVEGGMAGANVLTF
-	TRBV29-1	TRBJ2-3	-	TGCAGCGTTGCGGCGGGACGAAGGAGGGAACTTCCGGCAGATACGCAGTATTTT	CSVAAGRRRELPADTQYF
-	TRBV10-3	TRBJ2-3	few	TGTGCCATCAGCCCATATACATCCGGCACAGATACGCAGTATTTT	CAISPYTSGTDTQYF
-	TRBV9	TRBJ1-2	-	TGTGCCAGCAGCAATGCTGCGGGGGTCGTCAGGGAGGAATCTGATGGCTACACCTTC	CASSNAAGVVREESDGYTF
-	TRBV7-9	TRBJ1-5	few	TGTGCCAGCAGCGCCGACGGTAGCAATCAGCCCCAGCATTTT	CASSADGSNQPQHF
-	TRBV29-1	TRBJ2-3	-	TGCAGCGTTGGCGGAGGTGGGACAGATACGCAGTATTTT	CSVGGGGTDTQYF
-	TRBV21-1	TRBJ1-1	-	TGTGCCAGCAGCAAGGTCCAGGGATTCGGTTTCTTT	CASSKVQGFGFF
TRBD1	TRBV14	TRBJ2-6	-	TGTGCCAGCAGCCGCAGGACAGGGGTATTGGCTGGGGCCAACGTCCTGACTTTC	CASSRRTGVLAGANVLTF
-	TRBV6-5	TRBJ1-1	-	TGTGCCAGCAGTCAGAGAATGGGGAAAGCTTTCTTT	CASSQRMGKAFF
-	TRBV7-2	TRBJ2-1	-	TGTGCCAGTTCACTAGCCTCAGCCGACCCCTACAATGAGCAGTTCTTC	CASSLASADPYNEQFF
TRBD2	TRBV27	TRBJ2-3	-	TGTGCCAGCCAACCCGATAGGCTAGCGGGTGGAGATACGCAGTATTTT	CASQPDRLAGGDTQYF
-	TRBV5-1	TRBJ2-1	-	TGCGCCAGCAGCAAGGACCCCAGGGGTGAGCAGTTCTTC	CASSKDPRGEQFF
-	TRBV6-6	TRBJ2-2	-	TGTGCCAGCGCGGATCGAGACTCCGGGGAGCTGTTTTTT	CASADRDSGELFF
TRBD1	TRBV4-1	TRBJ2-7	-	TGCGCCAGCAGCATGCCGGGACAGGAGGACGAGCAGTACTTC	CASSMPGQEDEQYF
-	TRBV10-3	TRBJ1-1	-	TGTGCCATCAGTGAGTTAGGGAACACTGAAGCTTTCTTT	CAISELGNTEAFF
-	TRBV25-1	TRBJ2-2	-	TGTGCCAGCAGTGAATACGTGACCGGGGAGCTGTTTTTT	CASSEYVTGELFF
-	TRBV15	TRBJ2-1	-	TGTGCCTTGGGTTCCTACAATGAGCAGTTCTTC	CALGSYNEQFF
-	TRBV19	TRBJ2-7	-	TGTGCCAGTAGTCCCGCGGGGAGCTCCTACGAGCAGTACTTC	CASSPAGSSYEQYF
-	TRBV29-1	TRBJ2-1	-	TGCAGCGCCCTCCGCTCCTACAATGAGCAGTTCTTC	CSALRSYNEQFF
-	TRBV19	TRBJ1-1	once	TGTGCCAGTAGTATAGATAGTTGGAACACTGAAGCTTTCTTT	CASSIDSWNTEAFF